Presented here are 15 T cell receptor beta chains from one specimen sequenced in a study of technical replicates of blood from several donors. Sequencing used immunoSEQ multiplex PCR; TCRdb keeps in-frame clones, though not all of them. The sample comprises about 94,000 clones, roughly 95% of which are singletons, and 0.2% to 0.25% rests with the top ten. The sample comprised T cells isolated from PBMCs. The receptors come from a human donor in good health.

The chain links TRBV29-1 to TRBJ2-2; 10 bases are a match to TRBD2. Germline CDR1 is SQVTM and CDR2 is ANQGSEA. The CDR3 consists of 17 residues. Trimming at V came to 3 bases and at J to 0 bases, leaving 7 bases not matched to a gene. The CDR3 DNA follows: TGCAGCGTTGAGGCTAGCGGGAGAGGGGCGAACACCGGGGAGCTGTTTTTT. This encodes CSVEASGRGANTGELFF.

V gene TRBV30 combines with J gene TRBJ2-5; 10 bases align to TRBD1. V lost 5 bases to trimming and J lost 5 bases; unmatched junction nucleotides: 5. Germline V gene sequence: CDR1 GTSNPN, CDR2 SVGIG (reference sequence). This CDR3 is 13 amino acids long. CDR3 amino acids: CAWAGQGMETQYF. The CDR3 coding sequence is TGTGCCTGGGCGGGACAGGGGATGGAGACCCAGTACTTC.

This chain joins TRBV6-1 and TRBJ2-1; 9 bases fit TRBD2. Germline-derived CDR1 and CDR2 are MNHNS and SASEGT. Trimming removed 2 bases from V and 8 bases from J; junction bases left unmatched: 10. CDR3 length equals 16 residues. The CDR3: CASSETRGGVWDEQFF. CDR3 nucleotides: TGTGCCAGCAGTGAAACGCGGGGGGGCGTTTGGGATGAGCAGTTCTTC.

The chain links TRBV5-1 to TRBJ1-1; D is uncertain. Germline CDR1 is SGHRS and CDR2 is YFSETQ. The CDR3 is 13 residues long. The V and J ends lost 0 bases and 6 bases respectively, with 9 bases between them. The chain's CDR3 is CASSLEGRAEAFF. The CDR3 nucleotides are TGCGCCAGCAGCTTGGAAGGGAGAGCTGAAGCTTTCTTT.

In nucleotides, the CDR3 is TGTGCCACCAGCAGAGGTCAGGGAAGTCTAAACACTGAAGCTTTCTTT. This codes for CATSRGQGSLNTEAFF. The chain combines TRBV15 with TRBJ1-1; the D gene is possibly TRBD1 (5 bases). V lost 1 base and J 2 bases, leaving 14 bases between the germline ends. The CDR3 spans 16 residues. CDR1 and CDR2 from the germline V gene are LNHNV and YYDKDF (reference sequence). The variable domain in full, completed from reference TRBV15 and TRBJ1-1, reads DAMVIQNPRYQVTQFGKPVTLSCSQTLNHNVMYWYQQKSSQAPKLLFHYYDKDFNNEADTPDNFQSRRPNTSFCFLDIRSPGLGDTAMYLCATSRGQGSLNTEAFFGQGTRLTVV.

V is TRBV28 and J is TRBJ1-2, with 10 bases lining up with TRBD1. After removal of 6 bases from V and 6 bases from J, the junction contained 10 bases not matched to a gene. The CDR3 spans 15 residues. Germline loops: CDR1 MDHEN, CDR2 SYDVKM. In nucleotides, the CDR3 is TGTGCCAGCAGCCCTCCTCGGGACAGGGGAAATGGCTACACCTTC. This encodes CASSPPRDRGNGYTF.

The V call is TRBV9, the J call TRBJ1-2; D perhaps matches TRBD1 (5 bases). V gave up 5 bases and J gave up 8 bases, with 10 bases separating them. This CDR3 comprises 11 residues. CDR1 is SGDLS, CDR2 YYNGEE, per germline. CDR3 sequence: CASRKQEGYTF. CDR3 in DNA: TGTGCCAGCAGGAAACAGGAAGGCTACACCTTC.

V usage is TRBV7-6 and J usage is TRBJ2-1, with D unclear. This CDR3 has 12 amino acids. Trimming took 4 bases from V and 2 from J, leaving 3 bases between them. CDR1 is SGHVS and CDR2 is FNYEAQ in the germline V gene. CDR3 in amino acids: CASSSAYNEQFF. Here the CDR3 DNA reads TGTGCCAGCAGCTCGGCCTACAATGAGCAGTTCTTC.

The J gene is TRBJ2-5, the V gene TRBV7-7; 8 bases align to TRBD1. This CDR3 has 15 residues. Germline lookup yields CDR1 SSHAT and CDR2 FNYEAQ (reference sequence). With 5 bases clipped from V and 5 bases from J, the junction kept 10 bases outside the gene matches. The CDR3 DNA is TGTGCCAGCAGCCGTGACAGGGGTCATGGCGAGACCCAGTACTTC. The encoded protein is CASSRDRGHGETQYF.

The rearrangement uses TRBV27 and TRBJ2-3; D not certain. V was cut by 6 bases and J by 2 bases, with 12 bases left in between. Germline values: CDR1 MNHEY, CDR2 SMNVEV (reference sequence). The CDR3 has 14 amino acids. The CDR3 nucleotides are TGTGCCAGCAGGGTCTTACAGCACACAGATACGCAGTATTTT. Its protein product is CASRVLQHTDTQYF.

This clone was detected only a few times. The chain has TRBV4-1 and TRBJ2-7; 7 bases are shared with TRBD2. CDR3 length equals 20 residues. Germline CDR1 is MGHRA and CDR2 is YSYEKL. With V trimmed by 1 base and J by 6 bases, 24 bases remained unmatched. The CDR3 region has the DNA TGCGCCAGCAGCCAAGGGGGCTGGTTTGGGGAGGGTGAAGGGCGCGGCGAGCAGTACTTC. It encodes CASSQGGWFGEGEGRGEQYF.

The chain carries TRBV11-2 and TRBJ1-2; TRBD1 might be the D (5 bases). In germline, CDR1 is SGHAT, CDR2 FQNNGV. CDR3 length: 14 residues. V was cut by 2 bases and J by 2 bases, with 9 bases left in between. The CDR3 protein is CASSLIAGNYGYTF. The DNA for the CDR3 is TGTGCCAGCAGCTTAATCGCAGGGAACTATGGCTACACCTTC.

The V gene is TRBV28, the J gene TRBJ1-1, with D perhaps TRBD1 (5 bases). Trimming cost V 6 bases and J 0 bases, with 11 bases left between them. The CDR3 sequence is 14 residues long. Per the germline V gene, CDR1 is MDHEN and CDR2 is SYDVKM. The CDR3 is CASSSGHMNTEAFF. The CDR3 bases are TGTGCCAGCAGCTCTGGACACATGAACACTGAAGCTTTCTTT.

The chain carries TRBV5-6 and TRBJ2-1; 7 bases are a match to TRBD2. Looked up from germline, CDR1 is SGHDT and CDR2 is YYEEEE. The trim removed 1 base at V and 5 bases at J, leaving 6 bases unmatched. The length of the CDR3 is 15 residues. CDR3 DNA sequence: TGTGCCAGCAGCTTGAGGCTAGCGGCGAACAATGAGCAGTTCTTC. Its translation is CASSLRLAANNEQFF.

The chain joins TRBV6-1 to TRBJ2-3, with 7 nucleotides matching TRBD1. Trimming cost V 2 bases and J 0 bases; bases outside gene matches: 2. The CDR3 has 15 amino acids. Germline CDR1 and CDR2: MNHNS and SASEGT. The CDR3 DNA follows: TGTGCCAGCAGTGAACGACAGGGTAGCACAGATACGCAGTATTTT. Its protein product is CASSERQGSTDTQYF.